One sample yielded the 28 T cell receptor beta chains listed below, sequenced in a study of cytomegalovirus exposure and HLA in healthy donors. Primers for the PCR totalled 60 Vbeta and 13 Jbeta. Repertoires were generated with immunoSEQ multiplex PCR, while TCRdb's copy carries only in-frame clones and drops some. This table holds under 200,000 clones, 60% to 75% found once. Sequencing was done on a sample of PBMCs. Every receptor here comes from a woman aged 45-65 years in good health and CMV-seropositive.

The chain recombines TRBV2 with TRBJ2-5; D may be TRBD2 (6 bases). The CDR3 consists of 15 residues. Germline lookup yields CDR1 SNHLY and CDR2 FYNNEI. V was trimmed by 4 bases and J by 4 bases, leaving 16 bases between them. CDR3 protein: CASSGGDLGGETQYF. The CDR3 bases are TGTGCCAGCAGTGGGGGGGATCTCGGCGGAGAGACCCAGTACTTC.

V and J are TRBV10-3 and TRBJ2-2; D unclear. This CDR3 comprises 15 residues. The germline gives CDR1 ENHRY, CDR2 SYGVKD. V was cut by 3 bases and J by 1 base, with 9 bases left in between. The CDR3 reads CAISDKSGNTGELFF. As DNA, the CDR3 is TGTGCCATCAGTGATAAGTCGGGGAACACCGGGGAGCTGTTTTTT.

This clone was seen only once. This chain links TRBV7-8 with TRBJ1-5, with TRBD1 as a possible D gene (6 bases). Trimming pared 2 bases from V and 7 bases from J, leaving 15 bases between. The CDR3 runs 15 residues. Germline assignment: CDR1 SGHVS and CDR2 FQNEAQ. CDR3 region: CASSLSPSTGQPQHF. CDR3 nucleotides: TGTGCCAGCAGCTTATCCCCCAGCACAGGGCAGCCCCAGCATTTT.

The chain has TRBV18 and TRBJ2-1, with 8 bases lining up with TRBD2. This CDR3 has 16 residues. Trimming took 0 bases from V and 6 from J; bases not matched to a gene: 7. Germline CDR1 KGHSH, CDR2 LQKENI. CDR3 residues: CASSPPRRGDGNEQFF. Written as DNA, the CDR3 is TGTGCCAGCTCACCACCGCGGCGGGGGGACGGCAATGAGCAGTTCTTC.

The chain links TRBV19 to TRBJ1-2; D gene unclear. Looked up from germline, CDR1 is LNHDA and CDR2 is SQIVND (reference sequence). V was shortened by 6 bases and J by 1 base, with 12 bases between the two germline ends. The CDR3 totals 14 residues. The CDR3 region is CASSPDGNNYGYTF. CDR3 sequence (DNA): TGTGCCAGTAGCCCCGACGGGAATAACTATGGCTACACCTTC.

This clone showed up just once. The chain uses TRBV7-6 and TRBJ2-1, with 8 bases aligning to TRBD1. J was trimmed by 8 bases and V by 1 base; bases with no gene match: 7. Germline CDR1 and CDR2: SGHVS and FNYEAQ. This CDR3 has 15 amino acids. DNA for the CDR3: TGTGCCAGCAGCTTAGAGGGACAGGTCTGGGATGAGCAGTTCTTC. This translates into CASSLEGQVWDEQFF.

The gene calls are TRBV19 and TRBJ1-3; D unresolved. Between the trimmed V and J ends, which lost 6 bases and 3 bases, there was a span of 15 bases. This CDR3 contains 15 residues. The V gene's germline CDR1 is LNHDA and CDR2 SQIVND (reference sequence). The CDR3 reads CASRRTGTGGNTIYF. CDR3 DNA: TGTGCCAGTAGAAGGACTGGCACTGGTGGAAACACCATATATTTT.

The chain is built from TRBV9 and TRBJ1-2; no clear D gene. From germline, CDR1 is SGDLS and CDR2 YYNGEE. This CDR3 has 14 residues. V was trimmed by 0 bases and J by 1 base, leaving 7 bases between them. CDR3 nucleotides: TGTGCCAGCAGCGTAGGCCAGGTTAACTATGGCTACACCTTC. Its protein product is CASSVGQVNYGYTF.

This clone has just a few counts. The sample holds other DNA sequences that translate to the same CDR3. V and J are TRBV10-3 and TRBJ1-1; TRBD1 aligns across 8 bases. With 4 bases clipped from V and 1 base from J, the junction kept 5 bases outside the gene matches. Germline V CDR1 and CDR2: ENHRY, SYGVKD. This CDR3 spans 15 amino acids. The CDR3 nucleotides read TGTGCCATCAGTGGAGGACAGGGCGGGAACACTGAAGCTTTCTTT. Protein product: CAISGGQGGNTEAFF.

This chain joins TRBV11-3 and TRBJ1-2, with D perhaps matching TRBD1 (6 bases). The CDR3 spans 15 residues. Trimming stripped 6 bases from V and 7 bases from J, with 21 bases between. Germline V CDR1 and CDR2: SGHNT, YENEEA. In DNA form, the CDR3 reads TGTGCCAGCAGAGTGAACAGGGACGCTAGGCCTGGCTACACCTTC. Residues: CASRVNRDARPGYTF.

This clone has more than one count but fewer than ten. The CDR3 nucleotides are TGTGCCAGTAGTATTTTCGGATCTACGAGGGAGACCCAGTACTTC. Its protein is CASSIFGSTRETQYF. This chain uses TRBV19 with TRBJ2-5; no clear D gene. The CDR3 is 15 residues long. Germline V gene data show CDR1 as LNHDA and CDR2 as SQIVND (reference sequence). The V gene lost 3 bases and the J gene lost 5 bases, with 16 bases spanning the gap.

The gene calls are TRBV5-1 and TRBJ1-2; 7 bases fit TRBD1. The length of the CDR3 is 15 residues. V dropped 0 bases and J dropped 5; count of bases not matched to a gene: 7. Per the germline V gene, CDR1 is SGHRS and CDR2 is YFSETQ. The DNA of the CDR3 is TGCGCCAGCAGCTTGGGGGACAGAGGGCCATATGGCTACACCTTC. It encodes CASSLGDRGPYGYTF.

Points on this clone: Other DNA sequences in the same sample also yield this CDR3. The V and J genes are TRBV18 and TRBJ1-3, with TRBD1 as a possible D gene (6 bases). V was trimmed by 3 bases and J by 1 base, leaving 7 bases between them. Germline V gene data show CDR1 as KGHSH and CDR2 as LQKENI. The CDR3 is 14 residues long. This CDR3 reads CASSPGTSGNTIYF. CDR3 bases: TGTGCCAGCTCACCCGGGACATCTGGAAACACCATATATTTT.

This rearrangement joins TRBV19 to TRBJ2-7, with 10 bases matching TRBD1. CDR3 length: 14 amino acids. The germline gives CDR1 LNHDA, CDR2 SQIVND (reference sequence). The ends lost 4 bases at V and 2 bases at J; junction bases unmatched: 2. CDR3 region: CASSRDRGPYEQYF. The CDR3 nucleotides are TGTGCCAGTAGTAGGGACAGGGGTCCCTACGAGCAGTACTTC.

The J gene is TRBJ2-3, the V gene TRBV13; TRBD2 matches 10 bases. Germline-derived CDR1 and CDR2 are PRHDT and FYEKMQ (reference sequence). The length of the CDR3 is 16 residues. Unmatched junction bases numbered 11, after V lost 7 bases and J lost 4 bases. The CDR3 loop reads CASNRAGGTVPDTQYF. Here the CDR3 DNA reads TGTGCCAGCAACCGAGCGGGGGGGACTGTCCCAGATACGCAGTATTTT.

The V call is TRBV2, the J call TRBJ1-1; 7 nucleotides match TRBD1. The CDR3 contains 14 residues. V shed 5 bases, J shed 1 base, and the junction held 4 bases outside the gene matches. Germline assignment: CDR1 SNHLY and CDR2 FYNNEI. The CDR3 sequence: CASSRDRQNTEAFF. The CDR3 region has the DNA TGTGCCAGCAGTCGGGACAGACAGAACACTGAAGCTTTCTTT.

This sequence joins TRBV9 and TRBJ1-3; 8 bases are shared with TRBD1. From germline, CDR1 is SGDLS and CDR2 YYNGEE. CDR3 size: 16 residues. Trimming cost V 2 bases and J 2 bases; bases outside gene matches: 6. The CDR3 sequence is CASSVFDRGPGNTIYF. The DNA of the CDR3 is TGTGCCAGCAGCGTGTTCGACAGGGGACCTGGAAACACCATATATTTT.

The CDR3 nucleotides are TGCGCCAGCAGTGACCCGGGACAGGGCTCCTACGAGCAGTACTTC. It yields the protein CASSDPGQGSYEQYF. The chain uses TRBV10-2 and TRBJ2-7, with 9 bases fitting TRBD1. Germline V gene lookup returns CDR1 WSHSY and CDR2 SAAADI. The V segment lost 3 bases and the J segment 0 bases; nucleotides outside the gene matches: 3. The CDR3 runs 15 residues.

CDR3 sequence (DNA): TGTGCCAGCAGCGGGGGGGGGACGTTGAACACTGAAGCTTTCTTT. Encoded protein: CASSGGGTLNTEAFF. The chain carries TRBV5-6 and TRBJ1-1; tentatively, D is TRBD1 (5 bases). Germline V gene lookup returns CDR1 SGHDT and CDR2 YYEEEE. The CDR3 extends over 15 amino acids. Deletions cut 4 bases from V and 0 bases from J, with 13 bases between.

This clone has a single count. This chain uses TRBV2 with TRBJ1-5; 7 bases match TRBD1. From germline, CDR1 is SNHLY and CDR2 FYNNEI. V trimming: 6 bases; J trimming: 4 bases; junction bases outside the gene matches: 6. This CDR3 contains 14 residues. CDR3 DNA: TGTGCCAGCAGACCCGACAGGGTTAATCAGCCCCAGCATTTT. It is translated as CASRPDRVNQPQHF.

V and J are TRBV2 and TRBJ2-1; 7 bases are shared with TRBD2. Germline values: CDR1 SNHLY, CDR2 FYNNEI. V lost 4 bases and J lost 7; bases outside the gene matches: 10. CDR3 length equals 15 residues. The CDR3 loop reads CASSGSQGGLNEQFF. CDR3 coding DNA: TGTGCCAGCAGTGGTTCCCAGGGAGGGTTAAATGAGCAGTTCTTC.

This clone has more than one count but fewer than ten. The J gene is TRBJ1-1, the V gene TRBV5-1; the match to TRBD1 covers 9 bases. The CDR3 has 13 amino acids. The V segment lost 4 bases and the J segment 10 bases; nucleotides outside the gene matches: 8. CDR1 is SGHRS and CDR2 is YFSETQ in the germline V gene. The CDR3 reads CASSGGGQGTAFF. CDR3 coding DNA: TGCGCCAGCAGCGGAGGGGGACAGGGTACAGCTTTCTTT. The full variable domain, its missing parts supplied by reference TRBV5-1 and TRBJ1-1, is KAGVTQTPRYLIKTRGQQVTLSCSPISGHRSVSWYQQTPGQGLQFLFEYFSETQRNKGNFPGRFSGRQFSNSRSEMNVSTLELGDSALYLCASSGGGQGTAFFGQGTRLTVV.

The gene calls are TRBV6-5 and TRBJ1-2, with 7 bases that match TRBD1. Germline values: CDR1 MNHEY, CDR2 SVGAGI. The V gene end was trimmed by 7 bases and the J gene end by 3 bases; junction bases not matched to a gene: 11. CDR3 length: 15 amino acids. Here the CDR3 DNA reads TGTGCCAGCAAATTAGGGGTAGGGGGCGACTATGGCTACACCTTC. It translates to CASKLGVGGDYGYTF.

This chain connects TRBV27 to TRBJ1-1; D is ambiguous. V dropped 7 bases and J dropped 0 bases, with 9 bases sitting between them. The length of the CDR3 is 13 residues. Germline CDR1 is MNHEY and CDR2 is SMNVEV (reference sequence). The DNA for the CDR3 is TGTGCCAGCAAGCGGGCTTTGAACACTGAAGCTTTCTTT. Translating gives CASKRALNTEAFF.

The chain uses TRBV11-2 and TRBJ2-2; 12 bases fit TRBD2. The CDR3 covers 15 residues. V lost 5 bases, J lost 6 bases, and 4 bases stayed unmatched. The V gene's germline CDR1 is SGHAT and CDR2 FQNNGV. CDR3 bases: TGTGCCAGCAGCCCGACTAGCGGGGGTTCCGGGGAGCTGTTTTTT. Translated, it gives CASSPTSGGSGELFF.

In DNA form, the CDR3 reads TGTGCCAGCACCTCGGGCGGGGAGGATCAGCCCCAGCATTTT. It yields the protein CASTSGGEDQPQHF. This chain joins TRBV2 and TRBJ1-5; no clear D gene. This CDR3 contains 14 residues. From germline, CDR1 is SNHLY and CDR2 FYNNEI. The V and J ends lost 7 bases and 5 bases respectively, with 15 bases between them.

This rearrangement joins TRBV25-1 to TRBJ1-4, with D possibly being TRBD1 (5 bases). Trimming stripped 5 bases from V and 2 bases from J, with 9 bases between. Germline V gene data show CDR1 as MGHDK and CDR2 as SYGVNS. The CDR3 has 14 residues. The CDR3 loop reads CASSRQGTNEKLFF. DNA of the CDR3: TGTGCCAGCAGTAGGCAGGGTACTAATGAAAAACTGTTTTTT.

The rearrangement uses TRBV5-1 and TRBJ1-3; D is perhaps TRBD1 (6 bases). The germline V and J ends were trimmed by 7 bases and 4 bases, with 15 bases remaining between them. Per germline, CDR1 SGHRS and CDR2 YFSETQ. The CDR3 totals 14 residues. As DNA, the CDR3 is TGCGCCAGCGGCATGGGGGGCAAGGGAAACACCATATATTTT. The encoded protein is CASGMGGKGNTIYF.